The 25 T cell receptor beta chains presented below share a single source sample, sequenced in a study of blood T cell repertoires in COVID-19. The method was immunoSEQ multiplex PCR; TCRdb's version includes in-frame clones alone and lacks a portion of them. The data hold 250,000 to 300,000 clones, with over 70% observed a single time. Input material: peripheral blood. The receptors derive from a woman aged 40 to 50 who had recovered from COVID-19.

The chain has TRBV25-1 and TRBJ2-7, with 10 bases lining up with TRBD1. This CDR3 comprises 17 residues. Unmatched junction bases numbered 11, after V lost 4 bases and J lost 2 bases. Looked up from germline, CDR1 is MGHDK and CDR2 is SYGVNS. Here the CDR3 reads CASSAMQTGGRTYEQYF. The CDR3 nucleotides are TGTGCCAGCAGTGCCATGCAGACAGGGGGCCGGACCTACGAGCAGTACTTC.

This chain joins TRBV5-1 and TRBJ2-1; a weak D match, TRBD2 (5 bases). The germline CDR1 and CDR2 sequences are SGHRS and YFSETQ. Trimming removed 0 bases at V and 10 bases at J, with 14 bases between. The CDR3 has 14 amino acids. For the CDR3, the DNA is TGCGCCAGCAGCTTGGAAGTCGGACTGGGGGAGCAGTTCTTC. It encodes CASSLEVGLGEQFF. Based on the CDR3 plus reference TRBV5-1 and TRBJ2-1, the full variable domain is KAGVTQTPRYLIKTRGQQVTLSCSPISGHRSVSWYQQTPGQGLQFLFEYFSETQRNKGNFPGRFSGRQFSNSRSEMNVSTLELGDSALYLCASSLEVGLGEQFFGPGTRLTVL.

This chain joins TRBV7-9 and TRBJ2-5; a possible D gene is TRBD2 (6 bases). Germline-derived CDR1 and CDR2 are SEHNR and FQNEAQ (reference sequence). The CDR3 covers 14 residues. The ends were cut back, 6 bases at V and 2 bases at J, with 13 bases in the middle. CDR3 protein: CASRLGGLQETQYF. CDR3 DNA sequence: TGTGCCAGCAGGCTCGGGGGTTTGCAAGAGACCCAGTACTTC.

The chain links TRBV29-1 to TRBJ1-2; a possible D gene is TRBD1 (6 bases). CDR3 length: 13 amino acids. V lost 7 bases, J lost 1 base, and 13 bases lay in between. CDR1 and CDR2 (germline): SQVTM, ANQGSEA. CDR3 residues: CSAFDRNNYGYTF. The CDR3 DNA sequence: TGCAGCGCCTTCGACAGGAATAACTATGGCTACACCTTC.

The rearrangement uses TRBV7-2 and TRBJ1-2, with 7 bases that match TRBD1. CDR1 SGHTA and CDR2 FQGNSA come from the germline V gene. V lost 4 bases and J lost 2; bases outside the gene matches: 4. This CDR3 is 14 amino acids long. Here the CDR3 reads CASSSQQGNYGYTF. The CDR3 coding sequence is TGTGCCAGCAGCTCTCAACAGGGGAACTATGGCTACACCTTC. Drawing the rest from reference TRBV7-2 and TRBJ1-2, the complete variable domain is GAGVSQSPSNKVTEKGKDVELRCDPISGHTALYWYRQSLGQGLEFLIYFQGNSAPDKSGLPSDRFSAERTGGSVSTLTIQRTQQEDSAVYLCASSSQQGNYGYTFGSGTRLTVV.

The chain carries TRBV6-6 and TRBJ1-1; 9 bases map to TRBD1. CDR3 length equals 15 residues. Germline CDR1 and CDR2: MNHNY and SVGAGI (reference sequence). J was trimmed by 7 bases and V by 6 bases; bases with no gene match: 12. The chain's CDR3 is CASRPPGTGKDEAFF. Written as DNA, the CDR3 is TGTGCCAGCAGACCCCCCGGGACAGGGAAGGATGAAGCTTTCTTT.

The chain recombines TRBV7-2 with TRBJ1-2; possibly TRBD1 for D (5 bases). Germline assignment: CDR1 SGHTA and CDR2 FQGNSA. The CDR3 length is 12 residues. Between the trimmed V and J ends, which lost 1 base and 11 bases, there was a span of 11 bases. The DNA for the CDR3 is TGTGCCAGCAGCTTAGTGGCGGGACGGTACACCTTC. Translated, it gives CASSLVAGRYTF.

The genes are TRBV5-1 and TRBJ1-3; no reliable D call. Per germline, CDR1 SGHRS and CDR2 YFSETQ. The V and J ends lost 1 base and 2 bases respectively, with 4 bases between them. The CDR3 totals 13 residues. The chain's CDR3 is CASSLNTGNTIYF. The CDR3 DNA reads TGCGCCAGCAGCTTGAATACTGGAAACACCATATATTTT.

This chain uses TRBV7-9 with TRBJ1-2, with a possible D match to TRBD1 (6 bases). This CDR3 region has 13 residues. Between the trimmed V and J ends, which lost 3 bases and 7 bases, there was a span of 12 bases. CDR1 and CDR2 (germline): SEHNR, FQNEAQ (reference sequence). The CDR3 bases are TGTGCCAGCAGCTTTGGGGCAGGGGTTGGCTACACCTTC. This translates into CASSFGAGVGYTF.

V and J are TRBV6-2 or TRBV6-3 and TRBJ1-1, with D possibly matching TRBD1 (6 bases). This CDR3 contains 14 residues. Trimming pared 4 bases from V and 5 bases from J, leaving 14 bases between. CDR1 is MNHEY, CDR2 SVGEGT, per germline. The DNA of the CDR3 is TGTGCCAGCAGTTTCAGGGGCAGGTTGACTGAAGCTTTCTTT. Translation gives CASSFRGRLTEAFF.

The chain has TRBV28 and TRBJ1-6; D ambiguous. Trimming removed 2 bases from V and 7 bases from J, with 18 bases in between. Germline CDR1 is MDHEN and CDR2 is SYDVKM. The CDR3 sequence is 17 residues long. The CDR3 loop is CASSLMSGGRRNSPLHF. The CDR3 nucleotides are TGTGCCAGCAGTTTAATGTCAGGAGGCCGTAGGAATTCACCCCTCCACTTT.

The rearrangement links TRBV5-1 to TRBJ1-6, with 9 bases matching TRBD1. The ends lost 4 bases at V and 7 bases at J; junction bases unmatched: 6. Germline V gene data show CDR1 as SGHRS and CDR2 as YFSETQ. The CDR3 sequence is 15 residues long. CDR3 in amino acids: CASSPQGQGNSPLHF. For the CDR3, the DNA is TGCGCCAGCAGCCCCCAGGGACAGGGCAATTCACCCCTCCACTTT.

The genes are TRBV19 and TRBJ1-2, with TRBD1 matching over 7 bases. CDR3 length: 13 residues. Germline loops: CDR1 LNHDA, CDR2 SQIVND (reference sequence). The J segment lost 5 bases and the V segment lost 5 bases, leaving 5 bases of the junction unmatched. Here the CDR3 reads CASSWTGLYGYTF. The CDR3 nucleotides are TGTGCCAGTAGTTGGACAGGTCTGTATGGCTACACCTTC.

The gene calls are TRBV7-9 and TRBJ1-6, with TRBD1 matching 7 bases. This CDR3 has 14 amino acids. V gave up 5 bases and J gave up 9 bases; unmatched junction bases: 7. Germline CDR1 SEHNR, CDR2 FQNEAQ (reference sequence). This CDR3 reads CASSPDRVGSPLHF. CDR3 sequence (DNA): TGTGCCAGCAGCCCCGACAGGGTGGGTTCACCCCTCCACTTT.

This chain links TRBV5-6 with TRBJ1-2; 8 bases agree with TRBD1. Trimming removed 0 bases from V and 8 bases from J; junction bases left unmatched: 15. CDR3 length: 17 amino acids. The germline gives CDR1 SGHDT, CDR2 YYEEEE. CDR3 sequence (DNA): TGTGCCAGCAGCTTGGAGACTTATTCCGGGACAGGAAGCGGCTACACCTTC. It is translated as CASSLETYSGTGSGYTF. The complete variable domain, with remaining parts taken from reference TRBV5-6 and TRBJ1-2, reads DAGVTQSPTHLIKTRGQQVTLRCSPKSGHDTVSWYQQALGQGPQFIFQYYEEEERQRGNFPDRFSGHQFPNYSSELNVNALLLGDSALYLCASSLETYSGTGSGYTFGSGTRLTVV.

The chain is built from TRBV7-3 and TRBJ1-1; 7 bases align to TRBD1. V shed 1 base and J 4 bases; nucleotides not matched to a gene: 6. CDR1 is SGHTA, CDR2 FQGTGA, per germline. The CDR3 consists of 15 residues. The CDR3 nucleotides read TGTGCCAGCAGCTTAATGGGGGCAGGGGGCACTGAAGCTTTCTTT. This translates into CASSLMGAGGTEAFF.

The chain has TRBV3-1 (or the pseudogene TRBV3-2) and TRBJ2-1; D perhaps matches TRBD1 (5 bases). The germline V gene has CDR1 LGHDT and CDR2 YNNKEL (reference sequence). This CDR3 region has 15 residues. V lost 0 bases to trimming and J lost 2 bases, with 8 bases between them. The CDR3 DNA reads as TGTGCCAGCAGCCAAGATATGGGGCCCTACAATGAGCAGTTCTTC. It specifies CASSQDMGPYNEQFF.

This chain uses TRBV2 with TRBJ1-4; the D gene is possibly TRBD1 (5 bases). This CDR3 has 14 residues. The germline V gene has CDR1 SNHLY and CDR2 FYNNEI. V lost 6 bases to trimming and J lost 8 bases, with 16 bases between them. The CDR3 nucleotides read TGTGCCAGCAGGACCAGACAGCCAGAGGAAAAACTGTTTTTT. Residues: CASRTRQPEEKLFF.

This clone has just one count. The chain employs TRBV6-6 and TRBJ1-2; 8 nucleotides align to TRBD1. The V gene end was trimmed by 10 bases and the J gene end by 4 bases; junction bases not matched to a gene: 8. Germline V lookup: CDR1 MNHNY, CDR2 SVGAGI (reference sequence). The CDR3 length is 13 residues. The CDR3 DNA is TGTGCCATCGAACAGGGGGTCGGCTATGGCTACACCTTC. Its protein is CAIEQGVGYGYTF.

The chain links TRBV29-1 to TRBJ2-5; tentatively, D is TRBD2 (6 bases). Germline CDR1 reads SQVTM; CDR2 reads ANQGSEA. V was shortened by 3 bases and J by 2 bases, with 10 bases between the two germline ends. This CDR3 has 13 amino acids. In DNA, the CDR3 is TGCAGCGTTGACCCAGGACTACAAGAGACCCAGTACTTC. It specifies CSVDPGLQETQYF.

The CDR3 DNA is TGTGCCAGCAGTCCCCCCCCAATCGGGGAGCTGTTTTTT. Its translation is CASSPPPIGELFF. The chain carries TRBV28 and TRBJ2-2; no clear D. V dropped 5 bases and J dropped 7 bases, with 11 bases sitting between them. Germline assignment: CDR1 MDHEN and CDR2 SYDVKM. The CDR3 has 13 residues.

This sequence joins TRBV5-1 and TRBJ1-4; 8 positions agree with TRBD1. The J segment lost 2 bases and the V segment lost 0 bases, leaving 9 bases of the junction unmatched. The germline gives CDR1 SGHRS, CDR2 YFSETQ. The CDR3 loop spans 18 amino acids. The CDR3: CASSLAGTGPKTNEKLFF. The CDR3 DNA sequence: TGCGCCAGCAGCTTGGCCGGGACAGGCCCTAAGACTAATGAAAAACTGTTTTTT.

This clone was seen a single time. The chain links TRBV12-5 to TRBJ1-1; 8 bases match TRBD1. CDR3 size: 17 residues. Germline trimming cut 0 bases from V and 3 bases from J; bases unmatched to any gene: 9. Germline CDR1 LGHNT, CDR2 FRNRAP. As DNA, the CDR3 is TGTGCTAGTGGTTTGGTACTAGGCAGGGGGCTAGACACTGAAGCTTTCTTT. Encoded protein: CASGLVLGRGLDTEAFF.

The chain uses TRBV6-5 and TRBJ1-2, with D uncertain. The CDR3 is 15 residues long. V lost 4 bases, J lost 0 bases, and 12 bases lay in between. Germline CDR1 reads MNHEY; CDR2 reads SVGAGI. The CDR3 protein is CASSLSVYSNYGYTF. The CDR3 DNA reads as TGTGCCAGCAGTTTGTCCGTATACTCTAACTATGGCTACACCTTC.

The genes are TRBV23-1 and TRBJ2-3; TRBD1 matches at 8 bases. TRBV23-1 falls under the ORF class, with uncertain function. The V gene end was trimmed by 3 bases and the J gene end by 4 bases; junction bases not matched to a gene: 12. There are 17 residues in the CDR3. The CDR3 DNA follows: TGCGCCAGCAGTCACCGCCACCTCAGGGGGCTCGCAGATACGCAGTATTTT. Translation gives CASSHRHLRGLADTQYF.